This is a list of T cell receptor beta chains from one sample in a study of shared clonotypes between healthy human individuals. Method: immunoSEQ multiplex PCR; TCRdb's copy keeps in-frame clones and lacks some. The sample has around 650,000 clones; approximately 96% are singletons. The sequenced sample consisted of naive CD8+ T cells sorted from blood. Receptors originate from a woman aged 25 to 39 in good health. Each CDR3 is given with its conserved first and last residue. A D gene is named only where the DNA matches it firmly. For some rows the clone size is stated as once, few or many, or as a class when expanded; others skip it.

>NA|TRBV4-1|NA|TRBJ1-2
CASSQEAQLNYGYTF
TGCGCCAGCAGCCAAGAGGCACAATTAAACTATGGCTACACCTTC
>NA|TRBV13|TRBD2|TRBJ2-7
CASSLSLAGYEQYF
TGTGCCAGCAGCTTAAGTCTAGCGGGTTACGAGCAGTACTTC
>NA|TRBV27|NA|TRBJ2-7
CASSLSPPSDWEQYF
TGTGCCAGCAGTTTATCCCCCCCCTCGGATTGGGAGCAGTACTTC
>once|TRBV7-9|NA|TRBJ2-4
CASSFGGAKNIQYF
TGTGCCAGCAGCTTCGGTGGTGCCAAAAACATTCAGTACTTC
>NA|TRBV9|TRBD2|TRBJ2-7
CASSVNRGSSNEQYF
TGTGCCAGCAGCGTAAATCGCGGGAGTAGCAACGAGCAGTACTTC
>NA|TRBV9|NA|TRBJ2-2
CASSVGRVPGELFF
TGTGCCAGCAGCGTAGGACGGGTCCCCGGGGAGCTGTTTTTT
>NA|TRBV28|TRBD2|TRBJ2-7
CASSSEGTSLRRWEQYF
TGTGCCAGCAGTTCCGAGGGGACTAGCCTCCGAAGGTGGGAGCAGTACTTC
>NA|TRBV27|NA|TRBJ2-1
CASSLRQALYNEQFF
TGTGCCAGCAGTTTGAGACAGGCGTTATACAATGAGCAGTTCTTC
>NA|TRBV6-4|NA|TRBJ2-1
CASRRLGSSYNEQFF
TGTGCCAGCAGACGTCTCGGGAGCTCCTACAATGAGCAGTTCTTC
>NA|TRBV5-1|TRBD2|TRBJ2-2
CASSFGTSRNTGELFF
TGCGCCAGCAGCTTCGGGACTAGCAGAAACACCGGGGAGCTGTTTTTT
>once|TRBV27|NA|TRBJ2-1
CASSREYTVHEQFF
TGTGCCAGCAGTCGGGAGTATACTGTCCATGAGCAGTTCTTC
>NA|TRBV5-6|TRBD2|TRBJ2-7
CASSLGASGSNDEQYF
TGTGCCAGCAGCTTGGGGGCTAGCGGGAGTAACGACGAGCAGTACTTC
>NA|TRBV29-1|NA|TRBJ2-1
CSVADYTSYNEQFF
TGCAGCGTTGCCGACTACACCTCCTACAATGAGCAGTTCTTC
>NA|TRBV28|NA|TRBJ2-7
CASSFGGNEQYF
TGTGCCAGCAGTTTTGGAGGTAACGAGCAGTACTTC
>NA|TRBV5-4|NA|TRBJ2-1
CASSGNEQFF
TGTGCCAGCAGCGGTAATGAGCAGTTCTTC
>NA|TRBV11-2|TRBD2|TRBJ2-2
CASSSLSGREDTGELFF
TGTGCCAGCAGTTCCCTGAGCGGGAGGGAGGACACCGGAGAGCTGTTTTTT
>NA|TRBV6-5|NA|TRBJ2-5
CASSYVEGEETQYF
TGTGCCAGCAGTTACGTGGAGGGGGAAGAGACCCAGTACTTC
>NA|TRBV4-2|NA|TRBJ2-7
CASSQSTSATLGDYEQYF
TGTGCCAGCAGCCAGAGTACGAGCGCGACCCTCGGTGACTACGAGCAGTACTTC
>NA|TRBV28|NA|TRBJ2-7
CASSLSGYSTYEQYF
TGTGCCAGCAGTTTAAGTGGCTACAGTACCTACGAGCAGTACTTC
>NA|TRBV28|TRBD2|TRBJ2-7
CASSFIAGGYEQYF
TGTGCCAGCAGTTTTATAGCGGGAGGGTACGAGCAGTACTTC
>NA|TRBV5-6|TRBD1|TRBJ1-4
CASSVGTGTGVEKLFF
TGTGCCAGCAGCGTGGGCACGGGGACAGGGGTTGAAAAACTGTTTTTT
>NA|TRBV2|NA|TRBJ2-7
CASTINSEQYF
TGTGCCAGCACCATCAACTCCGAGCAGTACTTC
>NA|TRBV6-5|TRBD2|TRBJ2-3
CASSLGLAGADTQYF
TGTGCCAGCAGTCTAGGACTAGCGGGAGCAGATACGCAGTATTTT
>NA|TRBV19|NA|TRBJ1-1
CASSISPVAPNTEAFF
TGTGCCAGTAGTATCTCTCCCGTTGCCCCGAACACTGAAGCTTTCTTT
>NA|TRBV27|TRBD2|TRBJ2-5
CASSLGVAGQETQYF
TGTGCCAGCAGTTTAGGGGTAGCGGGCCAAGAGACCCAGTACTTC
>NA|TRBV5-1|NA|TRBJ1-3
CASSLEGGYSGNTIYF
TGCGCCAGCAGCTTGGAAGGGGGGTACTCTGGAAACACCATATATTTT
>NA|TRBV7-2|NA|TRBJ2-3
CASSLLDPDTQYF
TGTGCCAGCAGCTTATTAGATCCAGATACGCAGTATTTT
>NA|TRBV5-1|TRBD1|TRBJ2-7
CASSLMTGRSDEQYF
TGCGCCAGCAGCTTGATGACAGGGCGAAGCGACGAGCAGTACTTC
>NA|TRBV15|NA|TRBJ1-5
CATSTKTGVSNQPQHF
TGTGCCACCAGCACGAAGACCGGGGTTAGCAATCAGCCCCAGCATTTT
>NA|TRBV5-6|NA|TRBJ2-3
CASRLRGRGTDTQYF
TGTGCCAGCAGGCTCCGGGGTCGGGGCACAGATACGCAGTATTTT
>NA|TRBV27|TRBD2|TRBJ2-3
CASSLLSGRGYTDTQYF
TGTGCCAGCAGTTTATTAAGCGGGAGGGGATACACAGATACGCAGTATTTT
>NA|TRBV4-1|TRBD1|TRBJ1-1
CASSQVGQGAQTEAFF
TGCGCCAGCAGCCAAGTTGGACAGGGGGCGCAGACTGAAGCTTTCTTT
>once|TRBV7-7|TRBD2|TRBJ2-7
CASGLAVYEQYF
TGTGCCAGCGGACTAGCGGTCTACGAGCAGTACTTC
>NA|TRBV2|TRBD1|TRBJ1-5
CASSWTGLSNQPQHF
TGTGCCAGCAGTTGGACAGGGCTAAGCAATCAGCCCCAGCATTTT
>NA|TRBV28|NA|TRBJ2-6
CASSSDNSGANVLTF
TGTGCCAGCAGTTCCGACAACTCTGGGGCCAACGTCCTGACTTTC
>NA|TRBV7-9|NA|TRBJ2-5
CASSSHRVTQYF
TGTGCCAGCAGCTCCCATCGTGTGACCCAGTACTTC
>NA|TRBV15|TRBD2|TRBJ2-2
CATSNDGTSGTGELFF
TGTGCCACCAGCAATGATGGGACTAGCGGCACCGGGGAGCTGTTTTTT
>NA|TRBV7-9|NA|TRBJ2-3
CASSLESADTQYF
TGTGCCAGCAGCTTAGAGTCGGCAGATACGCAGTATTTT
>NA|TRBV28|NA|TRBJ1-5
CASRPGYQPQHF
TGTGCCAGCAGACCAGGGTACCAGCCCCAGCATTTT
>NA|TRBV10-1|NA|TRBJ1-2
CASSESRVTTLNGYTF
TGCGCCAGCAGTGAGTCGAGGGTCACAACCCTTAATGGCTACACCTTC
>NA|TRBV5-3|TRBD2|TRBJ2-7
CARSKTGTSASGSPHEQYF
TGTGCCAGAAGCAAAACCGGGACTAGCGCCAGCGGGAGTCCCCACGAGCAGTACTTC